A single sample gave rise to the 28 T cell receptor beta chains below, sequenced in a study of blood T cell repertoires in COVID-19. Repertoires were generated with immunoSEQ multiplex PCR, while TCRdb's copy carries only in-frame clones and drops some. The table lists roughly 100,000 clones, around 79% of them singletons. Sample: peripheral blood. The receptors stem from an elderly woman with acute or convalescent COVID-19.

The DNA of the CDR3 is TGTGCCAGCAGTCCCGGGACAGGGACAGATACGCAGTATTTT. The encoded protein is CASSPGTGTDTQYF. The chain links TRBV2 to TRBJ2-3; the match to TRBD1 covers 9 bases. The junction had 3 bases not matched to a gene; V was cut back by 5 bases and J by 3 bases. Germline loops: CDR1 SNHLY, CDR2 FYNNEI. The CDR3 length is 14 residues.

The chain employs TRBV9 and TRBJ2-3; TRBD2 is a possible D gene (5 bases). V lost 3 bases and J 6 bases, leaving 17 bases between the germline ends. The length of the CDR3 is 15 residues. Germline V lookup: CDR1 SGDLS, CDR2 YYNGEE. The CDR3 DNA reads as TGTGCCAGCAGCGCACGTCCTGCACCGGGGGATACGCAGTATTTT. Its translation: CASSARPAPGDTQYF.

In this sample, this clone turned up a few times. The chain couples TRBV19 to TRBJ1-5, with D unresolved. V was cut by 3 bases and J by 5 bases, with 11 bases left in between. CDR1 is LNHDA, CDR2 SQIVND, per germline (reference sequence). The CDR3 consists of 14 residues. The CDR3 region is CASSITGNDQPQHF. CDR3 sequence (DNA): TGTGCCAGTAGTATCACGGGAAACGATCAGCCCCAGCATTTT.

The V gene is TRBV2, the J gene TRBJ1-4, with a possible D match to TRBD1 (5 bases). With 9 bases removed from V and 4 bases from J, the gap between germline ends came to 12 bases. CDR1 and CDR2 from the germline V gene are SNHLY and FYNNEI. CDR3 length: 13 amino acids. The CDR3, as DNA: TGTGCCAGTCGACAGTTGATTAATGAAAAACTGTTTTTT. Translated: CASRQLINEKLFF.

For the CDR3, the DNA is TGTGCCAGAAGTCGACCTTCAGGATCTTGTAGTGAAAAACTGTTTTTT. It specifies CARSRPSGSCSEKLFF. This chain joins TRBV7-5 and TRBJ1-4; TRBD1 is the table's D call and was not checked against the DNA. TRBV7-5 corresponds to a pseudogene. CDR3 length equals 16 residues.

In its sample, this clone was seen once. This sequence joins TRBV9 and TRBJ2-5; 7 nucleotides agree with TRBD2. This CDR3 spans 15 amino acids. From germline, CDR1 is SGDLS and CDR2 YYNGEE. The junction had 7 bases not matched to a gene; V was cut back by 0 bases and J by 5 bases. In nucleotides, the CDR3 is TGTGCCAGCAGCGTAGATGAGGGAGGGTGGGAGACCCAGTACTTC. Translation gives CASSVDEGGWETQYF.

The V gene is TRBV12-3 or TRBV12-4, the J gene TRBJ1-2, with 8 bases matching TRBD1. This CDR3 contains 13 residues. The V gene end was trimmed by 6 bases and the J gene end by 6 bases; junction bases not matched to a gene: 6. CDR3 DNA sequence: TGTGCCAGCAGCCCGACAGGGGTGCATGGCTACACCTTC. It specifies CASSPTGVHGYTF.

The chain joins TRBV5-1 to TRBJ2-2; 10 nucleotides agree with TRBD1. V trimming: 5 bases; J trimming: 5 bases; junction bases outside the gene matches: 12. CDR1 is SGHRS and CDR2 is YFSETQ in the germline V gene. The CDR3 loop spans 17 amino acids. The CDR3 nucleotides read TGCGCCAGCAGACCAAGCCCGACAGGGGGCGGAACCGGGGAGCTGTTTTTT. Translated: CASRPSPTGGGTGELFF.

V is TRBV18 and J is TRBJ2-7; 8 bases match TRBD1. V was pared by 1 base and J by 2 bases, with 16 bases of the junction left unmatched. The CDR3 has 19 amino acids. Germline lookup yields CDR1 KGHSH and CDR2 LQKENI. The CDR3 loop is CASSPQGGRGPPSTYEQYF. CDR3 bases: TGTGCCAGCTCACCACAGGGGGGCAGGGGGCCACCCTCCACCTACGAGCAGTACTTC.

This clone was found a few times. J is TRBJ1-2 and V is TRBV5-1; 9 nucleotides align to TRBD1. With V trimmed by 0 bases and J by 5 bases, 5 bases remained unmatched. CDR3 length equals 15 residues. From germline, CDR1 is SGHRS and CDR2 YFSETQ. The CDR3 spells CASSLAIGTGYGYTF. In DNA, the CDR3 is TGCGCCAGCAGCTTGGCAATAGGGACAGGGTATGGCTACACCTTC.

This chain connects TRBV14 to TRBJ1-6; the D is unclear. The CDR3 spans 15 residues. In germline, CDR1 is SGHDN, CDR2 FVKESK. V gave up 1 base and J gave up 6 bases, with 10 bases separating them. The CDR3, as DNA: TGTGCCAGCAGCCAAGCTTCCCGGGGTAATTCACCCCTCCACTTT. Amino acid sequence: CASSQASRGNSPLHF.

This chain joins TRBV6-5 and TRBJ1-2, with a weak D call TRBD1 (5 bases). Germline V gene sequence: CDR1 MNHEY, CDR2 SVGAGI. This CDR3 has 14 residues. Trimming stripped 7 bases from V and 0 bases from J, with 12 bases between. This CDR3 reads CASTRAGSNYGYTF. In DNA form, the CDR3 reads TGTGCCAGCACCAGGGCAGGTTCTAACTATGGCTACACCTTC.

The J gene is TRBJ2-7, the V gene TRBV4-1; possibly TRBD2 for D (6 bases). Germline V gene lookup returns CDR1 MGHRA and CDR2 YSYEKL. The V end was cut by 2 bases, the J end by 5 bases, with 16 bases between. The CDR3 length is 15 residues. The CDR3 spells CASSQNQGGFHEQYF. CDR3 sequence (DNA): TGCGCCAGCAGCCAAAACCAGGGAGGCTTTCACGAGCAGTACTTC.

The chain employs TRBV7-9 and TRBJ2-5; tentatively, D is TRBD1 (6 bases). CDR3 length: 14 residues. V dropped 0 bases and J dropped 4 bases, with 9 bases sitting between them. The germline gives CDR1 SEHNR, CDR2 FQNEAQ (reference sequence). The CDR3 nucleotides read TGTGCCAGCAGCTTAGCAGGCAGGGGAGAGACCCAGTACTTC. Translated: CASSLAGRGETQYF.

This chain's CDR3 is CASSLVVGVGNTIYF. The CDR3 coding sequence is TGTGCCAGCAGCTTAGTTGTAGGGGTTGGAAACACCATATATTTT. The rearrangement links TRBV7-2 to TRBJ1-3; D is perhaps TRBD1 (5 bases). This CDR3 is 15 amino acids long. Trimming left V 1 base short and J 3 bases short, with 10 bases between. Germline V gene sequence: CDR1 SGHTA, CDR2 FQGNSA.

The CDR3 spells CASTPQGQGNTGELFF. The CDR3 nucleotides read TGTGCCAGCACCCCCCAGGGACAGGGGAACACCGGGGAGCTGTTTTTT. The chain links TRBV28 to TRBJ2-2; 9 bases agree with TRBD1. From germline, CDR1 is MDHEN and CDR2 SYDVKM. J gave up 1 base and V 7 bases, and 7 bases lay outside the gene matches. This CDR3 spans 16 amino acids.

The chain combines TRBV5-1 with TRBJ1-2, with TRBD1 as a possible D gene (6 bases). The germline V gene encodes CDR1 SGHRS and CDR2 YFSETQ. This CDR3 is 14 amino acids long. V lost 0 bases to trimming and J lost 2 bases, with 8 bases between them. CDR3 sequence: CASSLGQANYGYTF. The CDR3 coding sequence is TGCGCCAGCAGCTTGGGACAGGCGAACTATGGCTACACCTTC.

The genes are TRBV19 and TRBJ2-1; 7 nucleotides agree with TRBD2. Trimming cost V 0 bases and J 8 bases; bases outside gene matches: 10. The length of the CDR3 is 16 residues. Germline CDR1 is LNHDA and CDR2 is SQIVND (reference sequence). CDR3 sequence reads: CASSIELGGVRDEQFF. The CDR3 nucleotides are TGTGCCAGTAGTATAGAATTGGGAGGGGTGAGGGATGAGCAGTTCTTC.

The V gene is TRBV21-1, the J gene TRBJ1-5; the table calls TRBD1, which could not be checked here. TRBV21-1 is described as a pseudogene. The CDR3 loop spans 18 amino acids. The CDR3 nucleotides are TGTGCCACTAACCGGGACAGCTACCTAGGAGGAGGCAATCAGCCCCAGCATTTT. Its translation: CATNRDSYLGGGNQPQHF.

This chain uses TRBV9 with TRBJ1-4; perhaps TRBD1 as D (6 bases). Trimming pared 7 bases from V and 7 bases from J, leaving 20 bases between. Germline CDR1 and CDR2: SGDLS and YYNGEE. The CDR3 loop spans 15 amino acids. The CDR3: CASATGSGVGEKLFF. Written as DNA, the CDR3 is TGTGCCAGCGCGACAGGTTCGGGCGTGGGTGAAAAACTGTTTTTT.

This clone occurred once. V usage is TRBV10-3 and J usage is TRBJ2-1, with 10 bases fitting TRBD2. The CDR3 runs 15 residues. V dropped 6 bases and J dropped 9; count of bases not matched to a gene: 11. Germline loops: CDR1 ENHRY, CDR2 SYGVKD. The CDR3 bases are TGTGCCATCAGCGCCTCCGGGACTAGCGTGAGTGAGCAGTTCTTC. Its translation is CAISASGTSVSEQFF.

In its sample, this clone was seen a few times. This rearrangement joins TRBV12-3 or TRBV12-4 to TRBJ1-6, with a weak D call TRBD1 (5 bases). The CDR3 length is 13 residues. The V gene lost 2 bases and the J gene lost 8 bases, with 7 bases spanning the gap. Here the CDR3 reads CASSLSRDSPLHF. The CDR3 nucleotides read TGTGCCAGCAGTTTAAGCAGGGATTCACCCCTCCACTTT.

This clone is a singleton in its sample. In nucleotides, the CDR3 is TGTGCCAGCAGCCCGCGACAGGTTTACTACGAGCAGTACTTC. Encoded protein: CASSPRQVYYEQYF. The rearrangement links TRBV5-6 to TRBJ2-7; D may be TRBD1 (6 bases). This CDR3 spans 14 amino acids. Germline V gene sequence: CDR1 SGHDT, CDR2 YYEEEE. The V gene lost 4 bases and the J gene lost 3 bases, with 14 bases spanning the gap.

J is TRBJ1-2 and V is TRBV9, with D possibly being TRBD1 (5 bases). Trimming left V 4 bases short and J 4 bases short, with 17 bases between. Looked up from germline, CDR1 is SGDLS and CDR2 is YYNGEE. CDR3 length: 15 amino acids. The CDR3 is CASSTAWAGGYGYTF. DNA for the CDR3: TGTGCCAGCAGCACCGCTTGGGCGGGGGGCTATGGCTACACCTTC.

This chain connects TRBV11-3 to TRBJ1-4; TRBD1 aligns across 11 bases. The CDR3 is made up of 19 amino acids. Germline V CDR1 and CDR2: SGHNT, YENEEA. The V and J ends lost 3 bases and 3 bases, in that order; junction bases with no gene match: 12. The DNA of the CDR3 is TGTGCCAGCAGCTTGGCCGGGGACAGGGGGACGTTACCTAATGAAAAACTGTTTTTT. It yields the protein CASSLAGDRGTLPNEKLFF.

The V call is TRBV5-4, the J call TRBJ2-7, with TRBD1 matching 8 bases. V trimming: 6 bases; J trimming: 6 bases; junction bases outside the gene matches: 14. Germline CDR1 reads SGHNT; CDR2 reads YYREEE (reference sequence). This CDR3 comprises 15 residues. CDR3 region: CASTASQGGESEQYF. The CDR3, as DNA: TGTGCCAGCACCGCCTCACAGGGGGGCGAGAGCGAGCAGTACTTC.

The table lists this clone with a count of one. This sequence joins TRBV7-9 and TRBJ2-1, with 10 bases fitting TRBD2. This CDR3 has 15 amino acids. The germline V gene has CDR1 SEHNR and CDR2 FQNEAQ (reference sequence). The J segment lost 2 bases and the V segment lost 5 bases, leaving 3 bases of the junction unmatched. CDR3 in amino acids: CASSPTSGTYNEQFF. The CDR3 nucleotides are TGTGCCAGCAGCCCTACTAGCGGGACCTACAATGAGCAGTTCTTC. The full variable domain, rest sourced from reference TRBV7-9 and TRBJ2-1, is DTGVSQNPRHKITKRGQNVTFRCDPISEHNRLYWYRQTLGQGPEFLTYFQNEAQLEKSRLLSDRFSAERPKGSFSTLEIQRTEQGDSAMYLCASSPTSGTYNEQFFGPGTRLTVL.

This clone has a handful of counts. The V and J genes are TRBV6-5 and TRBJ2-5; D is ambiguous. The V end was cut by 5 bases, the J end by 1 base, with 8 bases between. The CDR3 loop spans 13 amino acids. In germline, CDR1 is MNHEY, CDR2 SVGAGI. The CDR3 bases are TGTGCCAGCAGTAGTAACAGCCAAGAGACCCAGTACTTC. Its protein product is CASSSNSQETQYF.